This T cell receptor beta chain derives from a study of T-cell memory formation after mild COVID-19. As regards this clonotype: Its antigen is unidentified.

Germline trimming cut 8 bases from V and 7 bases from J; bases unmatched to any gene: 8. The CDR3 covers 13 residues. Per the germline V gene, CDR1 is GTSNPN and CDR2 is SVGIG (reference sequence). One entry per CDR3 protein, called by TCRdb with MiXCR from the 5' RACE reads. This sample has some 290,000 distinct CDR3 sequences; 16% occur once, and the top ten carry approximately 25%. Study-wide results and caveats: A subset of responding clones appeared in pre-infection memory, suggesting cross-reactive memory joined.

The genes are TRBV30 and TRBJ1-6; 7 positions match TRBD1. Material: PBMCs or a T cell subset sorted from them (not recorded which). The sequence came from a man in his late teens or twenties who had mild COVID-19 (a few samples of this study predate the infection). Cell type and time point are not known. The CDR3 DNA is TGTGCCCTCGCGGGACAGCTCAATTCACCCCTCCACTTT. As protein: CALAGQLNSPLHF.